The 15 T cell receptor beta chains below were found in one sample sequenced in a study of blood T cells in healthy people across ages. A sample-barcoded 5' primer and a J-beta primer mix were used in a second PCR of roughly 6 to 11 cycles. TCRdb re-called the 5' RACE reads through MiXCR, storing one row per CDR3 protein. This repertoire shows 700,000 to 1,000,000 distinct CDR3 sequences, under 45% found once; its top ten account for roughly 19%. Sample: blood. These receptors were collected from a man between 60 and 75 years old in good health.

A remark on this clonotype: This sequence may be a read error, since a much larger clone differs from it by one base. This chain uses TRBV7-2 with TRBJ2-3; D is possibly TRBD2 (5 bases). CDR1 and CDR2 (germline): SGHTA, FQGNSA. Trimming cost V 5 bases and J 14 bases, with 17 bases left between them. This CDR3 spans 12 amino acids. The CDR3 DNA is TGTGCCAGCAGCCCCCAAGGGTTAGCGCGGTATTTT. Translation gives CASSPQGLARYF.

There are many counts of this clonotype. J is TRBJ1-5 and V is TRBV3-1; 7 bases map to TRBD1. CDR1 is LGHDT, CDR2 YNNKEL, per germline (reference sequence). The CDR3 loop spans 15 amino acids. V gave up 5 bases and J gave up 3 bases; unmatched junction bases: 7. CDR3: CASSNGQALNQPQHF. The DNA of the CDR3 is TGTGCCAGCAGCAACGGACAGGCGCTCAATCAGCCCCAGCATTTT.

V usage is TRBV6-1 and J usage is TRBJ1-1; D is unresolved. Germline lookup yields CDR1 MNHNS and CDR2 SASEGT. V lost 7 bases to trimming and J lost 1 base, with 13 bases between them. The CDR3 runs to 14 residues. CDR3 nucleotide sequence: TGTGCCAGCATTGGCCCGACGGGGAACACTGAAGCTTTCTTT. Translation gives CASIGPTGNTEAFF.

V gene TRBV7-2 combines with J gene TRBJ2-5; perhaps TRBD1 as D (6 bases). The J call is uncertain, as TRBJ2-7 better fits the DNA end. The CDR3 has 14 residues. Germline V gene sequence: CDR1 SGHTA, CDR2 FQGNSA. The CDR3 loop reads CASSLEDRLYEQYF. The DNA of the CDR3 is TGTGCCAGCAGCTTAGAGGACAGACTGTACGAGCAGTACTTC.

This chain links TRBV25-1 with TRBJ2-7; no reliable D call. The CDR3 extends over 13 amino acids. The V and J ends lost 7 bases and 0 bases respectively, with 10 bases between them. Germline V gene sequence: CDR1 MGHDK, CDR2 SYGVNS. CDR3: CASTSATSYEQYF. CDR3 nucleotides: TGTGCCAGCACAAGCGCTACCTCCTACGAGCAGTACTTC.

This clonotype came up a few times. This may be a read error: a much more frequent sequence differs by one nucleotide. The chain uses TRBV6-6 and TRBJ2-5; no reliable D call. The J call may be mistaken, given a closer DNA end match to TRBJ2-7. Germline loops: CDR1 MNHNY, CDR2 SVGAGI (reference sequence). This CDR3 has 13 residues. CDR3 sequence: CASSDGERYEQYF. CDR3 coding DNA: TGTGCCAGCAGTGACGGAGAACGGTACGAGCAGTACTTC.

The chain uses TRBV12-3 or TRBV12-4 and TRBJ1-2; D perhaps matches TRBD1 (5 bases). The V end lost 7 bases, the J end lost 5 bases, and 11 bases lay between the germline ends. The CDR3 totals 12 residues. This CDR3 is CASITGGYGYTF. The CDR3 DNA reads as TGTGCCAGCATCACTGGGGGATATGGCTACACCTTC.

CDR3 protein: CASGLDTSGGSYEQYF. Written as DNA, the CDR3 is TGTGCTAGTGGTTTGGACACTAGCGGGGGTTCCTACGAGCAGTACTTC. This chain joins TRBV12-5 and TRBJ2-7, with TRBD2 matching over 11 bases. J lost 1 base, V lost 1 base, and 3 bases had no gene match. Per the germline V gene, CDR1 is LGHNT and CDR2 is FRNRAP. The CDR3 has 16 amino acids.

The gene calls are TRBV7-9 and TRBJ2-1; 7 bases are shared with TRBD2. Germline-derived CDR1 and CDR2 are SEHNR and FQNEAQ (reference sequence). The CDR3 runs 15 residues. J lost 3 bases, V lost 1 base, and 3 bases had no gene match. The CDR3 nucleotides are TGTGCCAGCAGCTTAGTTCGGGGGGACTACAATGAGCAGTTCTTC. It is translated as CASSLVRGDYNEQFF.

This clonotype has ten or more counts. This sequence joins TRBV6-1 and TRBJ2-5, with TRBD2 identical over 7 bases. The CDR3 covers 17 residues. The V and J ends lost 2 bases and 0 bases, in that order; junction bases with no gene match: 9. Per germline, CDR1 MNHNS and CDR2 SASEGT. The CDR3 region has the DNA TGTGCCAGCAGTGAAAGCCCCCCCGGGGGGTACCAAGAGACCCAGTACTTC. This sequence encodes CASSESPPGGYQETQYF.

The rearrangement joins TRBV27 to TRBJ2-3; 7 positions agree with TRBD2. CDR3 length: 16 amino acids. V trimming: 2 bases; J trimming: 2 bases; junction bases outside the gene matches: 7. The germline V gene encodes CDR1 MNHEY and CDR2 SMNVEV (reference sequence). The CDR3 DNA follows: TGTGCCAGCAGTTTAAGACCCCGGGACTACACAGATACGCAGTATTTT. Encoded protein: CASSLRPRDYTDTQYF.

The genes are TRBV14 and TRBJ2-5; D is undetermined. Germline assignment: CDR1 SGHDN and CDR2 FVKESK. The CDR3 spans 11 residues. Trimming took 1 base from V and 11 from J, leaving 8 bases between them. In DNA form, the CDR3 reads TGTGCCAGCAGCCAAGGTTCAACTCAGTACTTC. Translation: CASSQGSTQYF.

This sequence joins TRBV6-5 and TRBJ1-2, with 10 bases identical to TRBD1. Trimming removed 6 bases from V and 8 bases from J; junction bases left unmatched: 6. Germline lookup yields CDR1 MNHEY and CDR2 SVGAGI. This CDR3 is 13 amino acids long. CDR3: CASRGQGLGGYTF. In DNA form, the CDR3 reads TGTGCCAGCAGGGGACAGGGGTTGGGCGGCTACACCTTC.

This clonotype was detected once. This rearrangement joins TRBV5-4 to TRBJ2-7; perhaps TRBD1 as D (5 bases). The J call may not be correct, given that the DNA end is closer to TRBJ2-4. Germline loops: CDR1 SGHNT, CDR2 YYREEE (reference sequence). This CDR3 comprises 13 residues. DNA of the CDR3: TGTGCCAGCATGGGGCCAAAGGAAAACATTCAGTACTTC. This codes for CASMGPKENIQYF.

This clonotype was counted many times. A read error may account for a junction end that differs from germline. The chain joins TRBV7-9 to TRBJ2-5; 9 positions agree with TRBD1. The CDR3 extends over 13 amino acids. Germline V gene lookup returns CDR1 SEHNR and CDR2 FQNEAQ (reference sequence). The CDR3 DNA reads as TGCGCCAGCAGCCTTGGACAGGGGGAGACCCAGTACTTC. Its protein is CASSLGQGETQYF.